These 11 T cell receptor beta chains were sequenced from one sample in a study of coeliac disease. TCRdb keeps only in-frame clones here, not all; method: immunoSEQ multiplex PCR. This repertoire shows around 5,700 clones, approximately 73% found once; its top ten account for roughly 10%. Sequenced: lymphocytes from the gut lamina propria. The receptors stem from a man between 65 and 79 years old with active celiac disease.

The chain uses TRBV7-8 and TRBJ2-2; 10 nucleotides line up with TRBD2. This CDR3 is 16 amino acids long. Trimming cost V 5 bases and J 4 bases; bases outside gene matches: 7. CDR1 is SGHVS and CDR2 is FQNEAQ in the germline V gene. CDR3 DNA: TGTGCCAGCAGCGTGAGCGGGAGGGCGGTCACCGGGGAGCTGTTTTTT. It encodes CASSVSGRAVTGELFF.

V is TRBV7-8 and J is TRBJ1-1; 10 bases line up with TRBD1. The CDR3 is 16 residues long. In germline, CDR1 is SGHVS, CDR2 FQNEAQ. Losses at the gene ends were 5 bases for V and 0 bases for J; bases not matched to a gene: 6. The CDR3 spells CASSARQGAVNTEAFF. CDR3 in DNA: TGTGCCAGCAGCGCCCGACAGGGGGCCGTGAACACTGAAGCTTTCTTT.

This clone was recorded a few times. Other nucleotide sequences from this sample produce the same CDR3. The chain uses TRBV19 and TRBJ2-4; TRBD2 aligns across 9 bases. The germline V gene encodes CDR1 LNHDA and CDR2 SQIVND (reference sequence). The CDR3 extends over 16 amino acids. The V segment lost 7 bases and the J segment 3 bases; nucleotides outside the gene matches: 10. The CDR3 DNA reads TGTGCCAGTAACACACTAGCGGGCTCTTTCAAAAACATTCAGTACTTC. Its protein is CASNTLAGSFKNIQYF. The full variable domain, its missing parts supplied by reference TRBV19 and TRBJ2-4, is DGGITQSPKYLFRKEGQNVTLSCEQNLNHDAMYWYRQDPGQGLRLIYYSQIVNDFQKGDIAEGYSVSREKKESFPLTVTSAQKNPTAFYLCASNTLAGSFKNIQYFGAGTRLSVL.

This sequence joins TRBV7-3 and TRBJ2-7, with 7 positions matching TRBD2. This CDR3 region has 15 residues. Germline V gene data show CDR1 as SGHTA and CDR2 as FQGTGA. V lost 1 base and J lost 0; bases outside the gene matches: 3. The CDR3: CASSLSGTNSYEQYF. As DNA, the CDR3 is TGTGCCAGCAGCTTAAGTGGGACTAACTCCTACGAGCAGTACTTC.

The chain combines TRBV9 with TRBJ1-3; no clear D. This CDR3 comprises 13 residues. Germline CDR1 SGDLS, CDR2 YYNGEE. The V end lost 0 bases, the J end lost 8 bases, and 9 bases lay between the germline ends. For the CDR3, the DNA is TGTGCCAGCAGCGTAGGGATCGGAGACACCATATATTTT. Its translation is CASSVGIGDTIYF.

The J gene is TRBJ2-1, the V gene TRBV5-1; 7 nucleotides line up with TRBD2. Losses at the gene ends were 0 bases for V and 8 bases for J; bases not matched to a gene: 5. There are 14 residues in the CDR3. Looked up from germline, CDR1 is SGHRS and CDR2 is YFSETQ. CDR3 residues: CASSLGGSTDEQFF. DNA of the CDR3: TGCGCCAGCAGCTTGGGCGGGAGTACGGATGAGCAGTTCTTC.

In its sample, this clone ranks as large. This sequence joins TRBV5-4 and TRBJ2-2, with 7 nucleotides matching TRBD1. V lost 1 base to trimming and J lost 6 bases; unmatched junction nucleotides: 6. The germline gives CDR1 SGHNT, CDR2 YYREEE (reference sequence). CDR3 length: 15 amino acids. CDR3 in amino acids: CASSLTGEEAGELFF. The CDR3 DNA reads as TGTGCCAGCAGCTTGACAGGGGAAGAGGCCGGGGAGCTGTTTTTT.

This rearrangement joins TRBV9 to TRBJ2-5; TRBD1 might be the D (6 bases). The CDR3 contains 13 residues. V was cut by 0 bases and J by 3 bases, with 6 bases left in between. Germline-derived CDR1 and CDR2 are SGDLS and YYNGEE. The CDR3 DNA is TGTGCCAGCAGCGTAGGGACAGAAGAGACCCAGTACTTC. Amino acids: CASSVGTEETQYF.

The V and J genes are TRBV7-9 and TRBJ2-5; the D gene is possibly TRBD2 (5 bases). Near its end, the DNA agrees better with TRBJ2-7, so the J call may be wrong. The CDR3 is made up of 18 amino acids. Per germline, CDR1 SEHNR and CDR2 FQNEAQ (reference sequence). The CDR3 bases are TGTGCCAGCAGTTCCTGGCGAGGGAGCTCCTACCTCTCCTACGAGCAGTACTTC. It specifies CASSSWRGSSYLSYEQYF.

This clone has a handful of counts. V and J are TRBV2 and TRBJ1-1; D unclear. V was clipped by 8 bases and J by 1 base, with 8 bases between them. The CDR3 totals 12 residues. CDR1 and CDR2 from the germline V gene are SNHLY and FYNNEI. CDR3 sequence (DNA): TGTGCCAGCTCGGTCCCGAACACTGAAGCTTTCTTT. It yields the protein CASSVPNTEAFF.

This CDR3 reads CASSLASGVGELFF. The DNA for the CDR3 is TGTGCCAGCAGCTTAGCGAGCGGTGTGGGGGAGCTGTTTTTT. This sequence joins TRBV7-8 and TRBJ2-2; D might be TRBD2 (5 bases). Germline CDR1 SGHVS, CDR2 FQNEAQ. The CDR3 extends over 14 amino acids. V lost 0 bases to trimming and J lost 8 bases, with 10 bases between them.